A selection of T cell receptor beta chains follows, all from one sample in a study of T cell changes during pregnancy in multiple sclerosis. Clones were read by immunoSEQ multiplex PCR, and TCRdb kept only the in-frame ones, dropping some. The data hold tens of thousands of clones, with 92% observed a single time. The starting material was peripheral blood, obtained in the third trimester of pregnancy. These receptors all stem from a female donor in good health, enrolled as a control in a pregnancy study. The CDR3 runs from the conserved cysteine through the conserved F or W. The D gene is left open where the match is weak. Some rows have no size entry. The others give once, few or many, or a class for an expanded clone.

- | TRBJ1-1 | 15 | - | TRBV7-9 | TGTGCCAGCAGCCCTTCCGGGACACTGAACACTGAAGCTTTCTTT | CASSPSGTLNTEAFF
- | TRBJ1-1 | 13 | - | TRBV29-1 | TGCAGCGCCTCAGGGGCGGGGAACACTGAAGCTTTCTTT | CSASGAGNTEAFF
- | TRBJ2-1 | 12 | - | TRBV6-6 | TGTGCCAGCAGTTACGATGGACAGGAGCAGTTCTTC | CASSYDGQEQFF
- | TRBJ2-1 | 11 | - | TRBV11-2 | TGTGCCAGCAGAACAGTTGTTGAGCAGTTCTTC | CASRTVVEQFF
- | TRBJ2-7 | 14 | once | TRBV5-1 | TGCGCCAGCAGCTTGGACAGCCGCTCCTACGAGCAGTACTTC | CASSLDSRSYEQYF
- | TRBJ1-2 | 13 | - | TRBV9 | TGTGCCAGCAGCCCAGCCGCGGTCTATGGCTACACCTTC | CASSPAAVYGYTF
TRBD1 | TRBJ1-4 | 17 | - | TRBV6-1 | TGTGCCAGCAGTGAATCCCCGACAGGGGGGAAGAACGAAAAACTGTTTTTT | CASSESPTGGKNEKLFF
- | TRBJ1-1 | 14 | - | TRBV28 | TGTGCCAGCACCCCTTGGAGTATGAACACTGAAGCTTTCTTT | CASTPWSMNTEAFF
TRBD1 | TRBJ1-5 | 14 | - | TRBV28 | TGTGCCAGCAGTTCGGGACAGGGGGGCCAGCCCCAGCATTTT | CASSSGQGGQPQHF
- | TRBJ1-6 | 15 | - | TRBV6-5 | TGTGCCAGCAGTTACACATTCGACACGAATTCACCCCTCCACTTT | CASSYTFDTNSPLHF
TRBD1 | TRBJ1-2 | 16 | - | TRBV7-2 | TGTGCCAGCAGCTTAGTATGGCGGACAGGGGGCTATGGCTACACCTTC | CASSLVWRTGGYGYTF
- | TRBJ2-3 | 14 | - | TRBV11-2 | TGTGCCAGCAGCTTACAGGGGGGATCAGATACGCAGTATTTT | CASSLQGGSDTQYF
TRBD2 | TRBJ2-7 | 13 | - | TRBV28 | TGTGCCAGCCGGGGGGGGACATATGGCGAGCAGTACTTC | CASRGGTYGEQYF
- | TRBJ2-7 | 14 | - | TRBV6-5 | TGTGCCAGCAGTTGGGCAGGGAACTCCTACGAGCAGTACTTC | CASSWAGNSYEQYF
TRBD2 | TRBJ2-5 | 15 | - | TRBV7-3 | TGTGCCAGCAGCTTAGGTAGCGGGAGTGGGGAGACCCAGTACTTC | CASSLGSGSGETQYF
TRBD1 | TRBJ1-4 | 14 | - | TRBV2 | TGTGCCAGCAGTGCGGGACAGGTGCGGGAAAAACTGTTTTTT | CASSAGQVREKLFF
TRBD1 | TRBJ1-6 | 16 | - | TRBV7-9 | TGTGCCAGCAGCTCTACACTGACAGGGGTTCATTCACCCCTCCACTTT | CASSSTLTGVHSPLHF
TRBD2 | TRBJ2-3 | 17 | - | TRBV4-2 | TGTGCCAGCAGCCTACCCGGGGGGACTAGTAGGTCAGATACGCAGTATTTT | CASSLPGGTSRSDTQYF
TRBD1 | TRBJ1-4 | 14 | - | TRBV19 | TGTGCCAGTAGGTCGGCAGGGGGAAATGAAAAACTGTTTTTT | CASRSAGGNEKLFF
TRBD2 | TRBJ2-7 | 19 | - | TRBV28 | TGTGCCAGCAGTTTCGCAGGATGGAGCCTAGGGGCGGGAGCCTACGAGCAGTACTTC | CASSFAGWSLGAGAYEQYF
- | TRBJ2-3 | 16 | few | TRBV9 | TGTGCCAGCAGCGTTTCTGGGGGCGCGAGCACAGATACGCAGTATTTT | CASSVSGGASTDTQYF
- | TRBJ2-3 | 15 | - | TRBV5-4 | TGTGCCAGCAGCTTAGGAATTCTAGCCACAGATACGCAGTATTTT | CASSLGILATDTQYF
TRBD1 | TRBJ1-2 | 14 | - | TRBV5-4 | TGTGCCAGCAGCTTGCCACGGGACAGATATGGCTACACCTTC | CASSLPRDRYGYTF
- | TRBJ2-5 | 15 | - | TRBV27 | TGTGCCAGCACCCTTTTTGCAGAGGTACGAGAGACCCAGTACTTC | CASTLFAEVRETQYF
TRBD1 | TRBJ2-3 | 14 | - | TRBV7-6 | TGTGCCAGCAGCCTTGGACAGGGCACAGATACGCAGTATTTT | CASSLGQGTDTQYF
- | TRBJ2-1 | 15 | - | TRBV28 | TGTGCCAGCAGTTTAAGGGGGGGCGTTTACAATGAGCAGTTCTTC | CASSLRGGVYNEQFF
TRBD1 | TRBJ2-7 | 15 | - | TRBV4-1 | TGCGCCAGCAGCCAGCCCGGGACAGGAACCTACGAGCAGTACTTC | CASSQPGTGTYEQYF
- | TRBJ1-2 | 14 | - | TRBV19 | TGTGCCAGTAGTACCTCAGGCCCTCGTTATGGCTACACCTTC | CASSTSGPRYGYTF
- | TRBJ2-5 | 15 | - | TRBV19 | TGTGCCAGTAGTATAGGAGGGGGGGACCAAGAGACCCAGTACTTC | CASSIGGGDQETQYF
- | TRBJ2-2 | 14 | - | TRBV6-1 | TGTGCCAGCAGTGAAGGGCAGGATCACGGGGAGCTGTTTTTT | CASSEGQDHGELFF
- | TRBJ1-1 | 13 | - | TRBV7-3 | - | CASSFGPGEGAFF
- | TRBJ2-5 | 16 | - | TRBV6-6 | TGTGCCAGCACAGAGTCGAACTACGGGACTTCCGAGACCCAGTACTTC | CASTESNYGTSETQYF
TRBD1 | TRBJ1-1 | 15 | - | TRBV2 | TGTGCCAGCAGTGAAAGGACAGGACAAACAACTGAAGCTTTCTTT | CASSERTGQTTEAFF
- | TRBJ2-1 | 13 | - | TRBV6-6 | TGTGCCAGCAGTTCGGGACTTCCTGGTGAGCAGTTCTTC | CASSSGLPGEQFF
- | TRBJ1-6 | 15 | once | TRBV6-5 | TGTGCCAGCAGTTACCGGGAGGGCTGGAATTCACCCCTCCACTTT | CASSYREGWNSPLHF
- | TRBJ1-1 | 14 | - | TRBV28 | TGTGCCAGCAGTTTAGAGGGAGAGAACACTGAAGCTTTCTTT | CASSLEGENTEAFF
- | TRBJ1-5 | 14 | - | TRBV7-2 | TGTGCCAGCAGCTTAGGAACAGGAGATCAGCCCCAGCATTTT | CASSLGTGDQPQHF
TRBD1 | TRBJ1-2 | 14 | - | TRBV10-3 | TGTGCCATCAAGGGACAGGTCTTTAGAGATGGCTACACCTTC | CAIKGQVFRDGYTF
- | TRBJ2-5 | 14 | once | TRBV18 | TGTGCCAGCTCACCAAAGGGAGGAGGAGAGACCCAGTACTTC | CASSPKGGGETQYF